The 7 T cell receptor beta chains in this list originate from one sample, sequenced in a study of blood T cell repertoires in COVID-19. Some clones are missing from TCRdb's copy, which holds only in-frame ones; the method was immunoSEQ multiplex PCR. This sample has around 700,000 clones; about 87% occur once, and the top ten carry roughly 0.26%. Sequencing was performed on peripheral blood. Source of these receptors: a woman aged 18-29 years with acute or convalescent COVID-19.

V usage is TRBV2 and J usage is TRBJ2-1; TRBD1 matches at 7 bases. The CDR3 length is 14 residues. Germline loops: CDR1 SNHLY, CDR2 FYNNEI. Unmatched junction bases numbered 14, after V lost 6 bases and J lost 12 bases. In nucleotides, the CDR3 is TGTGCCAGCAGGGACCGGACAGGAGGACGCTTGCAGTTCTTC. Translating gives CASRDRTGGRLQFF.

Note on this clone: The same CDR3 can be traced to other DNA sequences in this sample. The CDR3 region has the DNA TGTGCCAGCAGTGTTGAAGGGGGCGGCTACACCTTC. As protein: CASSVEGGGYTF. V usage is TRBV2 and J usage is TRBJ1-2, with TRBD1 identical over 7 bases. Trimming at V came to 4 bases and at J to 8 bases, leaving 4 bases not matched to a gene. The CDR3 runs 12 residues. Per the germline V gene, CDR1 is SNHLY and CDR2 is FYNNEI.

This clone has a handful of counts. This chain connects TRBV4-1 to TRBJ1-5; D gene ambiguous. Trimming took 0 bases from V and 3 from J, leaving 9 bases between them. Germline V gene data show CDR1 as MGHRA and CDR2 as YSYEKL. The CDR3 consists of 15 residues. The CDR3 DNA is TGCGCCAGCAGCCAAGAATGGGAGACCAATCAGCCCCAGCATTTT. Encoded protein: CASSQEWETNQPQHF.

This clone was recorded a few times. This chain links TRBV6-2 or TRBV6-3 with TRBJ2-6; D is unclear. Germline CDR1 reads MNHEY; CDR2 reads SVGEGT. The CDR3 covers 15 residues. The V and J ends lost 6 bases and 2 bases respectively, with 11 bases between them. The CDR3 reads CASRPSGAGANVLTF. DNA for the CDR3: TGTGCCAGCAGACCTTCTGGAGCTGGGGCCAACGTCCTGACTTTC.

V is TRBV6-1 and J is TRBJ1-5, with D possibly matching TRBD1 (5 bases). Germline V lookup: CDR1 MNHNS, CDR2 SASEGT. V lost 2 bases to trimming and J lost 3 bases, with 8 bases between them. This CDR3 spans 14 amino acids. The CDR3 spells CASSEQGDNQPQHF. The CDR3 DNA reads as TGTGCCAGCAGTGAACAGGGTGACAATCAGCCCCAGCATTTT.

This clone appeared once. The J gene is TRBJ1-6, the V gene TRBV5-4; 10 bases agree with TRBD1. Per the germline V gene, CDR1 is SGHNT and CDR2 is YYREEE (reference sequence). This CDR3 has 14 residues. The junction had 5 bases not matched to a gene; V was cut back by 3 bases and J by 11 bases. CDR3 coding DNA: TGTGCCAGCAGCTCCGGGACAGGGGCGCCACCCCTCCACTTT. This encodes CASSSGTGAPPLHF.

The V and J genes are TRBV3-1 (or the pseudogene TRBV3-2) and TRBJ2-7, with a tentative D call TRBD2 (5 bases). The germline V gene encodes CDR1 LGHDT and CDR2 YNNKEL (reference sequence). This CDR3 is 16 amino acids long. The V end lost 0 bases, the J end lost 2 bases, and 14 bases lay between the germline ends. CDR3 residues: CASSQDFGPGTYEQYF. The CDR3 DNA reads TGTGCCAGCAGCCAAGACTTCGGTCCCGGGACCTACGAGCAGTACTTC.